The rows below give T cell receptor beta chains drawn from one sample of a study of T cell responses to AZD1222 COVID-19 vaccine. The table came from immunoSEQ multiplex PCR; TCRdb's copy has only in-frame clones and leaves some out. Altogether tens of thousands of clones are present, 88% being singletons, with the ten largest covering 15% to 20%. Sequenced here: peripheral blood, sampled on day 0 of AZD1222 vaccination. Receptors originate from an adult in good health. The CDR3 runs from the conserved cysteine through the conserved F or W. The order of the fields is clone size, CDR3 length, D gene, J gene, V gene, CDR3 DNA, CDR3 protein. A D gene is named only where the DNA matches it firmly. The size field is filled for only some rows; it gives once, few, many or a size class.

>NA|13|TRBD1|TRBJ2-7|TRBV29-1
TGCAGCGTGATACAGGGGGCTTTTTACGAGCAGTACTTC
CSVIQGAFYEQYF
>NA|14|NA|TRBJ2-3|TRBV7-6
TGTGCCAGCAGCTTAGAATACAGGTCAGATACGCAGTATTTT
CASSLEYRSDTQYF
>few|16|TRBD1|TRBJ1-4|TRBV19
TGTGCCAGTAGTAACCGGGACAGCCCAACTAATGAAAAACTGTTTTTT
CASSNRDSPTNEKLFF
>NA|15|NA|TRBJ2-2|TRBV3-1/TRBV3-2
TGTGCCAGCAGCCAGAGGGGGTCTCAAACCGGGGAGCTGTTTTTT
CASSQRGSQTGELFF
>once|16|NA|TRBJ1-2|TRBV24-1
TGTGCCACCAGTGAGGCTACAGGCCCTGGGCTATATGGCTACATCTTC
CATSEATGPGLYGYIF
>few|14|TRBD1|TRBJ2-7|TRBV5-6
TGTGCCAGCAGCTTGGGACAGGGGGCATACGAGCAGTACTTC
CASSLGQGAYEQYF
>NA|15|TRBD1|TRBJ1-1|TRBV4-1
TGCGCCAACAGCCAAGCGGACAGGATCGGGACTGAAGCTTTCTTT
CANSQADRIGTEAFF
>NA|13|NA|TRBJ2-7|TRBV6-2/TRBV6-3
TGTGCCAGCAGTTACTCGCTCATCTACGAGCAGTACTTC
CASSYSLIYEQYF
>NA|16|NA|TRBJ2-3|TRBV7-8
TGTGCCAGCAGCTTACGGAGGGGTGACTATGGAGATACGCAGTATTTT
CASSLRRGDYGDTQYF
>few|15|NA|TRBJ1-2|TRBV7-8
TGTGCCAGCAGCCCCAGCAGATCCGGGGCATATGGCTACACCTTC
CASSPSRSGAYGYTF
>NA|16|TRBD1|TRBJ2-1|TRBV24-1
TGTGCCACCAGTGATAGGGACAGGGGAAGTAGGAATGAGCAGTTCTTC
CATSDRDRGSRNEQFF
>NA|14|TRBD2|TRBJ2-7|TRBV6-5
TGTGCCAGTGGGCGGACTAGCGGAAGCTACGAGCAGTACTTC
CASGRTSGSYEQYF
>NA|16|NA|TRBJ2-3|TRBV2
TGTGCCAGCACCCTAGTTTCCCGCCGGGGCACAGATACGCAGTATTTT
CASTLVSRRGTDTQYF
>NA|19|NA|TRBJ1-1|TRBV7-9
TGTGCCAGCAGCTTATTCTCATCCCGAAGGGGGGGGCCGAACACTGAAGCTTTCTTT
CASSLFSSRRGGPNTEAFF
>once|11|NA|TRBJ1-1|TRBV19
TGTGCCAGTAGTATACTAGGGGTAGCTTTCTTT
CASSILGVAFF
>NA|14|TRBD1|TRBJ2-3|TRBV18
TGTGCCAGCTCACCGCCGACAGGGTCAGATACGCAGTATTTT
CASSPPTGSDTQYF
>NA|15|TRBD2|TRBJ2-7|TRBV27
TGTGCCAGCAGTTCAACGGGAGGGCCTACCTACGAGCAGTACTTC
CASSSTGGPTYEQYF
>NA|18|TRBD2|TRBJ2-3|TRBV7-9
TGTGCCAGCAGCGCCGGGACTAGCGGGAGGGGGGGCACAGATACGCAGTATTTT
CASSAGTSGRGGTDTQYF
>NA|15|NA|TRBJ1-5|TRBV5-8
TGTGCCAGCTCCCGGTTGGCAGTTGAAGATCAGCCCCAGCATTTT
CASSRLAVEDQPQHF
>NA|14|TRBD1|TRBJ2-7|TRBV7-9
TGTGCCAGCAGCACCCGGACAGGGGACTACGAGCAGTACTTC
CASSTRTGDYEQYF
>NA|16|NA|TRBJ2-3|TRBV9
TGTGCCAGCAGCGTAGAGGGGGGTCTAGCATGGGATACGCAGTATTTT
CASSVEGGLAWDTQYF
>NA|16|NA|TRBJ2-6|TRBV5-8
TGTGCCAGCAGCCCTCGGACTTCGTCTGGGGCCAACGTCCTGACTTTC
CASSPRTSSGANVLTF
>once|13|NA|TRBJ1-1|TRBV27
TGTGCCAGCAGCGCGGCTTGGGACACTGAAGCTTTCTTT
CASSAAWDTEAFF
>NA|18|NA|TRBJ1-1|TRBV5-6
TGTGCCAGCAGCTCAGAGGTAGGCAGGGCCTCCTCGAACACTGAAGCTTTCTTT
CASSSEVGRASSNTEAFF
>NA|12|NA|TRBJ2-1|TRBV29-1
TGCAGCGTTGAAAACCTAGTAAATGAGCAGTTCTTC
CSVENLVNEQFF
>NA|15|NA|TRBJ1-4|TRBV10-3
TGTGCCATCAGGGCTGGACAGTCCTCAAATGAAAAACTGTTTTTT
CAIRAGQSSNEKLFF
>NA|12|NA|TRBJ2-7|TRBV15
TGTGCCACCAGCAGAGATACGACCGAGCAGTACTTC
CATSRDTTEQYF
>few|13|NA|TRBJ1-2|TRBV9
TGTGCCAGCAGCGTAGATTCTAACTATGGCTACACCTTC
CASSVDSNYGYTF
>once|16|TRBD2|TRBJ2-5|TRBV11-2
TGTGCCAGCAGCTTAGGAATAGCGGGGGTCCAAGAGACCCAGTACTTC
CASSLGIAGVQETQYF
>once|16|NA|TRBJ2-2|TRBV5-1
TGCGCCAGCAGCTTGGGCGGAACAGAGAACACCGGGGAGCTGTTTTTT
CASSLGGTENTGELFF
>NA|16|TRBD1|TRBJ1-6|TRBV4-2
TGTGCCAGCAGCCAAGAGGAGGGGACAGGGCATTCACCCCTCCACTTT
CASSQEEGTGHSPLHF
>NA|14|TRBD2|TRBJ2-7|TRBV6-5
TGTGCCAGCAGTTACAGCGGGGGGCGCGGCGAGCAGTACTTC
CASSYSGGRGEQYF
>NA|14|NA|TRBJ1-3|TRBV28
TGTGCCAGCAGCAAAACTAGCTCTGGAAACACCATATATTTT
CASSKTSSGNTIYF
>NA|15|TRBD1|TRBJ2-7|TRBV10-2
TGCGCCAGCAGTGAGCCTTGGACAGGGGACTACGAGCAGTACTTC
CASSEPWTGDYEQYF
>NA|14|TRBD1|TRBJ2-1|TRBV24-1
TGTGCCACCAGTGATTCGGACAGGGGGAATGAGCAGTTCTTC
CATSDSDRGNEQFF
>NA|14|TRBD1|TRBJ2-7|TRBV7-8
TGTGCCAGCAGCTTGGAAGGGGGCCTGTACGAGCAGTACTTC
CASSLEGGLYEQYF
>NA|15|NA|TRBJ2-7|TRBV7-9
TGTGCCAGCAGCTCTCGGGACTTAGGAGACTACGAGCAGTACTTC
CASSSRDLGDYEQYF
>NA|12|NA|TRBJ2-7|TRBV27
TGTGCCAGTTCCGGGAGCGCCTACGAGCAGTACTTC
CASSGSAYEQYF
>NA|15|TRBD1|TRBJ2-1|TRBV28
TGTGCCAGCAGTTTTTCAGGACAGGCCTACAATGAGCAGTTCTTC
CASSFSGQAYNEQFF
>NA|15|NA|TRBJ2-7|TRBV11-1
TGTGCCAGCAGCTTAGCGGGGGGCTACTCCTACGAGCAGTACTTC
CASSLAGGYSYEQYF
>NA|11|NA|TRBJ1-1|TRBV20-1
TGCAGTGCCTCTGGAGGGGCTGAAGCTTTCTTT
CSASGGAEAFF
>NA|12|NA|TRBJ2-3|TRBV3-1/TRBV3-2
TGTGCCAGCAGCCACCGCACAGATACGCAGTATTTT
CASSHRTDTQYF